This TCR beta chain was captured by sequencing in a study of cytomegalovirus exposure and HLA in healthy donors. It was with 60 Vbeta and 13 Jbeta primers that the PCR ran. Produced via immunoSEQ multiplex PCR; TCRdb's table is partial and in-frame only. The sample includes 200,000 to 250,000 clones, 70% of them seen just once. This CDR3 is built from 14 residues. Trimming cost V 6 bases and J 3 bases; bases outside gene matches: 4. From germline, CDR1 is MGHRA and CDR2 YSYEKL. Specimen: PBMCs. The chain couples TRBV4-1 to TRBJ2-5; 10 bases match TRBD2. This TCR derives from a man aged 35 to 55 in good health and CMV-seropositive. This CDR3 is CASSPTSGEETQYF. The CDR3, as DNA: TGCGCCAGCAGTCCTACTAGCGGGGAAGAGACCCAGTACTTC.